This T cell receptor (beta chain) appears in the sequencing data of a study of blood T cell repertoires in COVID-19. This clone was counted at least ten times. Here immunoSEQ multiplex PCR was the method, and the copy in TCRdb shows in-frame clones only, minus some. Of some 300,000 clones detected, around nine tenths appear once; the ten largest clones hold 2% to 2.5%. The source is a woman between 55 and 75 years old in a cohort exposed to, infected with or recovered from COVID-19 (not recorded which). What was sequenced was PBMCs or T cells enriched from blood (not recorded which).

CDR3 protein: CASSWQINSPLHF. In DNA, the CDR3 is TGTGCCAGCAGTTGGCAGATCAATTCACCCCTCCACTTT. The chain carries TRBV27 and TRBJ1-6; D unclear. Looked up from germline, CDR1 is MNHEY and CDR2 is SMNVEV (reference sequence). The CDR3 length is 13 residues. Trimming removed 4 bases at V and 7 bases at J, with 8 bases between.